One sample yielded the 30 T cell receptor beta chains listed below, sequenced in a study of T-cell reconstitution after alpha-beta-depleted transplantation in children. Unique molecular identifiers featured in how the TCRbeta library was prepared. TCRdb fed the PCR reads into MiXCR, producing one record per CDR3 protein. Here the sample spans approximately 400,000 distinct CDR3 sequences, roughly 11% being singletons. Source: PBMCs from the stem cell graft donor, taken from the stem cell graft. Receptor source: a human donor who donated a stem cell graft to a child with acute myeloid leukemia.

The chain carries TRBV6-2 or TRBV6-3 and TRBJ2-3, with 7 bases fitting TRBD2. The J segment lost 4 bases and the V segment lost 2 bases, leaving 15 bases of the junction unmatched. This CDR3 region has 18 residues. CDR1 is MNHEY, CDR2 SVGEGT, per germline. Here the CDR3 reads CASSYARESGQGADTQYF. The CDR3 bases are TGTGCCAGCAGTTACGCGCGGGAGTCGGGTCAGGGCGCAGATACGCAGTATTTT.

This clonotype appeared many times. The CDR3 reads CASSSGTSRGEQFF. The CDR3, as DNA: TGTGCCAGCAGCTCGGGTACCTCGCGCGGTGAGCAGTTCTTC. This sequence joins TRBV7-3 and TRBJ2-1; D is uncertain. There are 14 residues in the CDR3. V was shortened by 4 bases and J by 9 bases, with 16 bases between the two germline ends. CDR1 is SGHTA, CDR2 FQGTGA, per germline.

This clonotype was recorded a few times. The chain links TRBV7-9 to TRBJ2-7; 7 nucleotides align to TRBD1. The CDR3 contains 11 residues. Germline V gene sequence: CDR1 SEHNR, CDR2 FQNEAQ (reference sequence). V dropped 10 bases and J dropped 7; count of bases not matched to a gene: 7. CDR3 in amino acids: CAIRQGLEQYF. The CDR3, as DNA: TGTGCCATAAGACAGGGTCTGGAGCAGTACTTC.

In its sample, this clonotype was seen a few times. The CDR3 DNA sequence: TGTGCCAGCAGTGAACGGGACAGGGCTGGGGCCAACGTCCTGACTTTC. It is translated as CASSERDRAGANVLTF. The rearrangement joins TRBV25-1 to TRBJ2-6; 9 nucleotides match TRBD1. Germline-derived CDR1 and CDR2 are MGHDK and SYGVNS. J was trimmed by 2 bases and V by 2 bases; bases with no gene match: 1. This CDR3 comprises 16 residues.

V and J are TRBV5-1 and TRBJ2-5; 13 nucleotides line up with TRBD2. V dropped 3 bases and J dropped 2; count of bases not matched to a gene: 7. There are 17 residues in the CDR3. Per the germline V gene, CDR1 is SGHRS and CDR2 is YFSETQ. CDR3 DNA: TGCGCCAGCAGCTACGGACTAGCGGGAGCATCGCAAGAGACCCAGTACTTC. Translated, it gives CASSYGLAGASQETQYF.

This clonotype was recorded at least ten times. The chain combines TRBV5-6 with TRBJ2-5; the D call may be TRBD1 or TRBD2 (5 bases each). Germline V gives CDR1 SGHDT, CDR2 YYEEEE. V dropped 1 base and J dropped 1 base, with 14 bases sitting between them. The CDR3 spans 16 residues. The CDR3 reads CASSLPTRGFQETQYF. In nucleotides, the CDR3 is TGTGCCAGCAGCTTGCCGACGAGGGGTTTCCAAGAGACCCAGTACTTC.

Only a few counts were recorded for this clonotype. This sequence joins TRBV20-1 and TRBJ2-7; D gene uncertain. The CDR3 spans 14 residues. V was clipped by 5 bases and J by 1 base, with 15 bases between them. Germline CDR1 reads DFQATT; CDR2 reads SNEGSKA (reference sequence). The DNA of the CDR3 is TGCAGTGCTCTTGGGTCATTGGCGTCCTACGAGCAGTACTTC. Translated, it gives CSALGSLASYEQYF.

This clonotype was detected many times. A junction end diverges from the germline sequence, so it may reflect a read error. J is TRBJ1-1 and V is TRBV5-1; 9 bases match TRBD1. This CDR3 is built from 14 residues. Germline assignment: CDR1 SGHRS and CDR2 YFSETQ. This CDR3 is CASSPGQGNTEAFF. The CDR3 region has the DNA TGTGCCAGCAGCCCGGGACAGGGTAACACTGAAGCTTTCTTT.

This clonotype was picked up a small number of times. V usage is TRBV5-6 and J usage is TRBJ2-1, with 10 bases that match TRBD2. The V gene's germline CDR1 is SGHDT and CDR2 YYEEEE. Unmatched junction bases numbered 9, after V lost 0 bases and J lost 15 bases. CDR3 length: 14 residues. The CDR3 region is CASSLGEAGGLRFF. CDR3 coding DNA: TGTGCCAGCAGCTTGGGAGAAGCGGGGGGGCTTCGGTTCTTC.

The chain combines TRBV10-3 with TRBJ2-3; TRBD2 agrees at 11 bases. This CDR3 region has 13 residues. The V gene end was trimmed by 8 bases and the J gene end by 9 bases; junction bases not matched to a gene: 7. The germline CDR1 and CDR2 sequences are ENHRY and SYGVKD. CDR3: CAILASGGLTQYF. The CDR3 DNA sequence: TGTGCCATCTTGGCTAGCGGGGGGTTGACGCAGTATTTT.

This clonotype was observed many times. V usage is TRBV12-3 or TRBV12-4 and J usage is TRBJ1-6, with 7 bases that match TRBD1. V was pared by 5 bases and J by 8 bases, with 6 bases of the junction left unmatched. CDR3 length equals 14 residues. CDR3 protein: CASSRQGKHSPLHF. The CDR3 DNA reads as TGTGCCAGCAGTCGACAGGGAAAACATTCACCCCTCCACTTT.

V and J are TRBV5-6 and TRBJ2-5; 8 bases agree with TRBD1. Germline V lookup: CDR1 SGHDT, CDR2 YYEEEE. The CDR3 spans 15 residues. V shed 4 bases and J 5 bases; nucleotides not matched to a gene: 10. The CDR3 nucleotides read TGTGCCAGCAGCAGGGGGACAGGTCGGGCGGAGACCCAGTACTTC. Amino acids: CASSRGTGRAETQYF.

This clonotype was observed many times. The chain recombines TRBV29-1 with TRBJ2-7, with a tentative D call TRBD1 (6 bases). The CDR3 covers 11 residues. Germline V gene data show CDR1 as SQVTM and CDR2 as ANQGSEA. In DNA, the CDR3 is TGCAGCGTGGAAGAGGGGGACCGGGAGTACGTC. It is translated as CSVEEGDREYV.

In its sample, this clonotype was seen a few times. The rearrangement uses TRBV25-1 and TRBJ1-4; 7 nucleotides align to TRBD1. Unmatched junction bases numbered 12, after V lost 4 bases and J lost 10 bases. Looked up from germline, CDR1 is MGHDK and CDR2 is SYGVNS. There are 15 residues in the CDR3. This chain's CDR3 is CASSVIFGTVVKLFF. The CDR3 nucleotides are TGTGCCAGCAGTGTAATCTTCGGGACAGTTGTAAAACTGTTTTTT.

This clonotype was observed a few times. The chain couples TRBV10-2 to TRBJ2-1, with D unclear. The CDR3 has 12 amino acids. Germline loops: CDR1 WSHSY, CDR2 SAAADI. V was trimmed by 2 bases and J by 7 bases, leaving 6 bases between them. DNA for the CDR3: TGCGCCAGCAGTGAGAGGGCAAATGAGCAGTTCTTC. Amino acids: CASSERANEQFF.

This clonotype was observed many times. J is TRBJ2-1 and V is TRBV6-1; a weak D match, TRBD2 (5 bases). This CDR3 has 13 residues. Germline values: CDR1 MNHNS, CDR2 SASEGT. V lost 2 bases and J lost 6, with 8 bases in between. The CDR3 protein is CASSERRTNEQFF. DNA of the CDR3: TGTGCCAGCAGTGAACGGAGGACCAATGAGCAGTTCTTC.

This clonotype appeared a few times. The CDR3 sequence is CASSQDRPSGMYHEQYF. The DNA of the CDR3 is TGTGCCAGCAGCCAAGATAGGCCTAGCGGGATGTACCACGAGCAGTACTTC. This chain joins TRBV3-1 and TRBJ2-7; 9 nucleotides match TRBD2. Per germline, CDR1 LGHDT and CDR2 YNNKEL (reference sequence). V was pared by 0 bases and J by 5 bases, with 11 bases of the junction left unmatched. The CDR3 loop spans 17 amino acids.

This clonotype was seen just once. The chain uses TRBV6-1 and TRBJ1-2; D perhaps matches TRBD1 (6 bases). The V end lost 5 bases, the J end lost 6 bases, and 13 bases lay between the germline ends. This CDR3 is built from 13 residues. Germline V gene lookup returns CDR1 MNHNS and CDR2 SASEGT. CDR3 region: CASSRGTQHGYTF. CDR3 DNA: TGTGCCAGCAGTCGCGGGACACAGCATGGCTACACCTTC.

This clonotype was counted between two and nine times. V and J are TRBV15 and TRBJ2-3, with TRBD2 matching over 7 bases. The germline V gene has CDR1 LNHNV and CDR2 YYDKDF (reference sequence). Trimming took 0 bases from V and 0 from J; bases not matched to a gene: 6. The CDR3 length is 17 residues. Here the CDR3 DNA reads TGTGCCACCAGCAGAGAAGCTAGCGGTTTTAGCACAGATACGCAGTATTTT. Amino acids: CATSREASGFSTDTQYF.

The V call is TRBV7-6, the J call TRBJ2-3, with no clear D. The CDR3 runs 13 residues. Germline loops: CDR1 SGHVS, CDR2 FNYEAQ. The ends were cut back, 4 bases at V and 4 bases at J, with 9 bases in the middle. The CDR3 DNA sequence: TGTGCCAGCAGCTCCTCTTCCCCAGATACGCAGTATTTT. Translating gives CASSSSSPDTQYF.

The CDR3 region has the DNA TGCAGTGCTAGAGATGGGGCAGGGGCTATCAATCAGCCCCAGCATTTT. Protein: CSARDGAGAINQPQHF. The chain uses TRBV20-1 and TRBJ1-5; D possibly corresponds to TRBD1 (6 bases). CDR1 DFQATT and CDR2 SNEGSKA come from the germline V gene (reference sequence). Trimming pared 0 bases from V and 3 bases from J, leaving 15 bases between. The CDR3 sequence is 16 residues long.

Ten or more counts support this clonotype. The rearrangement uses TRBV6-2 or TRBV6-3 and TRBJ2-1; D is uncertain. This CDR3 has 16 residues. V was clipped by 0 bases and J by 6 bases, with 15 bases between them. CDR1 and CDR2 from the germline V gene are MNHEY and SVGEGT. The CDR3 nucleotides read TGTGCCAGCAGTTACTCGATCAGGATAGGCAGCAATGAGCAGTTCTTC. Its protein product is CASSYSIRIGSNEQFF.

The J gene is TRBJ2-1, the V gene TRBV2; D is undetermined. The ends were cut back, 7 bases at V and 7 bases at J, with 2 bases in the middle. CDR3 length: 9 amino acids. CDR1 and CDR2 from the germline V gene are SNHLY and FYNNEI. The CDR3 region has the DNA TGTGCCAGCAAAAATGAGCAGTTCTTC. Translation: CASKNEQFF.

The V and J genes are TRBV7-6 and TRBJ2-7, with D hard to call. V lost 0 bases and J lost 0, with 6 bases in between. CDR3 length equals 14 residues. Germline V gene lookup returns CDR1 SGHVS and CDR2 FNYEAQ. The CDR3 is CASSLAGNSYEQYF. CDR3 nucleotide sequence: TGTGCCAGCAGCTTAGCTGGGAACTCCTACGAGCAGTACTTC.

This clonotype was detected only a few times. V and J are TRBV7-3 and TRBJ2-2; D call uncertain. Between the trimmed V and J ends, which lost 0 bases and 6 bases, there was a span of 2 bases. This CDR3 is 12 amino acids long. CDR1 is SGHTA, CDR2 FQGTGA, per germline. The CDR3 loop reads CASSLTPGELFF. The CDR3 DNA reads TGTGCCAGCAGCTTAACCCCCGGGGAGCTGTTTTTT.

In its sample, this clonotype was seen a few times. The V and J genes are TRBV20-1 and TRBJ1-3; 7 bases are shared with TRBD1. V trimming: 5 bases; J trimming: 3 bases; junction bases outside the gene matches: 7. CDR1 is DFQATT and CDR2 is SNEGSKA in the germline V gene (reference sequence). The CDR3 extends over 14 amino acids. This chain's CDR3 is CSALSRDSGNTIYF. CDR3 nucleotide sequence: TGCAGTGCTTTGAGCAGGGACAGTGGAAACACCATATATTTT.

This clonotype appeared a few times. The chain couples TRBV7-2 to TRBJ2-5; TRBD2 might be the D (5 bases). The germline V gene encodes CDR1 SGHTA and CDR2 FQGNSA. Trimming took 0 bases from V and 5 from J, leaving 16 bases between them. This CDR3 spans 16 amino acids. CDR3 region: CASSLAPGRWGETQYF. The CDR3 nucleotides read TGTGCCAGCAGCTTAGCCCCGGGAAGATGGGGTGAGACCCAGTACTTC.

CDR3 DNA: TGTGCCAGTAGTATTCGGGGTGGAGCCATGAACACTGAAGCTTTCTTT. Translated: CASSIRGGAMNTEAFF. V and J are TRBV19 and TRBJ1-1; D unresolved. The CDR3 spans 16 residues. V was pared by 3 bases and J by 0 bases, with 14 bases between. CDR1 and CDR2 from the germline V gene are LNHDA and SQIVND (reference sequence).

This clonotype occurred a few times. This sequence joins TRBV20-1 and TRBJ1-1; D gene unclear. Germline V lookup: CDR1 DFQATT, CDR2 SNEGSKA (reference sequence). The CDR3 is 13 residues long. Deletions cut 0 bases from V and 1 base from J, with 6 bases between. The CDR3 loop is CSARDYRNTEAFF. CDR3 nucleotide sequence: TGCAGTGCTAGAGATTACAGGAACACTGAAGCTTTCTTT.

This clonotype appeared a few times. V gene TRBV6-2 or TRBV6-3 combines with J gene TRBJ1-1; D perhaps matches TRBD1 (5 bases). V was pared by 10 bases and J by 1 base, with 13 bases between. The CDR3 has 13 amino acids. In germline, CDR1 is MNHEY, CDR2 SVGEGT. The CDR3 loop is CATVDIWNTEAFF. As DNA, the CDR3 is TGTGCCACCGTGGACATCTGGAACACTGAAGCTTTCTTT.